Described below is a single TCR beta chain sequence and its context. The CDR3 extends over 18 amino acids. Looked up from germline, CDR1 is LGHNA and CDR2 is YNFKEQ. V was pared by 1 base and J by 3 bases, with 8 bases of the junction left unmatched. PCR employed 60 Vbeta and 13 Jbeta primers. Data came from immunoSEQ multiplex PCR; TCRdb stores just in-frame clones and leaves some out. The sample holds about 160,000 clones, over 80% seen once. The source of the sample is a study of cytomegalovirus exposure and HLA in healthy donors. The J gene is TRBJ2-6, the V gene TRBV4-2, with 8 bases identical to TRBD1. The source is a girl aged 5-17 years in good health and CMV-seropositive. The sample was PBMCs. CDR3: CASSQGSGQGDGANVLTF. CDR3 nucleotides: TGTGCCAGCAGCCAAGGGTCCGGACAGGGCGATGGGGCCAACGTCCTGACTTTC.